This TCR beta chain was found in a study of blood T cell repertoires in COVID-19. The length of the CDR3 is 15 residues. V was pared by 4 bases and J by 5 bases, with 14 bases between. CDR1 is SGHTA, CDR2 FQGNSA, per germline. In the study's own analysis: Nucleated cell number was recorded as an estimate derived from reference gene primer amplification. The table came from immunoSEQ multiplex PCR; TCRdb's copy has only in-frame clones and leaves some out. V, J and clone size are taken as reported in that table, and D and trimming were inferred from the DNA itself. Of about 140,000 clones detected, about 80% appear once; the ten largest clones hold around 3.7%.

The TCR originated in a man in his 70s who had recovered from COVID-19. V is TRBV7-2 and J is TRBJ2-2; D gene unclear. The sample consisted of peripheral blood. Here the CDR3 DNA reads TGTGCCAGCAGCTCGCCCATTGACTCGACCGGGGAGCTGTTTTTT. Its protein product is CASSSPIDSTGELFF. Variable domain in full (rest from reference TRBV7-2 and TRBJ2-2): GAGVSQSPSNKVTEKGKDVELRCDPISGHTALYWYRQSLGQGLEFLIYFQGNSAPDKSGLPSDRFSAERTGGSVSTLTIQRTQQEDSAVYLCASSSPIDSTGELFFGEGSRLTVL.